This paragraph covers one T cell receptor (beta chain) sequence. The target antigen is unknown. A read error may produce the germline difference seen at one junction end. CDR3 size: 14 residues. The approximately 20-31 mg bulk tissue piece was not sorted before simultaneous RNA and DNA extraction. Each of the tumor samples contained in excess of 75% viable tumor cells. Constant-region priming of around 530 ng total RNA yielded TCR beta cDNA. Three rounds of nested multiplex PCR with slightly modified ARM-PCR produced TCR beta libraries. The first two PCR rounds used TRBV1-TRBV30 primers with a Cbeta primer, around 10 cycles each. TCRdb processed the multiplex PCR reads anew with MiXCR; each CDR3 protein has one entry. The sample contains about 35,000 distinct CDR3 sequences, under 75% of which appear only once. This entry belongs to a study of tumor-infiltrating lymphocytes in primary liver carcinoma. About the research overall: Tumor lesions were T1-T3 N0M0 and spanned roughly 4.2 to 11 cm. About 3.65 to 8 million productive TCRbeta reads were obtained from the samples, with similar numbers across tissue types. Study outcomes and limitations: Tumor-adjacent and tumor-blood pairs displayed less overlap than did pairs of tumor regions.

Sequencing input: liver tumor tissue from sampling region 4. Indicated subset: tumor region T4, right-lateral pole. The TCR originated in a man in his forties with primary liver carcinoma and hepatitis B virus infection. V and J are TRBV12-3 or TRBV12-4 and TRBJ2-5; the D gene is possibly TRBD2 (5 bases). The CDR3 region has the DNA TGTGCCAGCAGTTTAGAGCGTATCGGGGAGACCCAGTATTTC. Encoded protein: CASSLERIGETQYF.